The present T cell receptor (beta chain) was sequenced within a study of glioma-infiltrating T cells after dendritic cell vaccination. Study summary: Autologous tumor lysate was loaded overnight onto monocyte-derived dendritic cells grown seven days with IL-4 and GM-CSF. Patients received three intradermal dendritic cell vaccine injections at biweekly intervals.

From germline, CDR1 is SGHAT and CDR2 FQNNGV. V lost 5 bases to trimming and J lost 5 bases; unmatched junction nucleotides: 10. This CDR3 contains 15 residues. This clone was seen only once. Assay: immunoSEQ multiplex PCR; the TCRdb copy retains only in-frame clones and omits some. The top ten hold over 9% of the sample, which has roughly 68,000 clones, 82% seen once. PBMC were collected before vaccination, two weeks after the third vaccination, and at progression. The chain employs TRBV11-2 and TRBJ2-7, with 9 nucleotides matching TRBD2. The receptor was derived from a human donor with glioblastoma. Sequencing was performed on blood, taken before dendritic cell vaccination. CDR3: CASSAGLARINEQYF. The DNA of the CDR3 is TGTGCCAGCAGCGCGGGACTAGCCAGGATCAACGAGCAGTACTTC. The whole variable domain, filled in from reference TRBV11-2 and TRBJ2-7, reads EAGVAQSPRYKIIEKRQSVAFWCNPISGHATLYWYQQILGQGPKLLIQFQNNGVVDDSQLPKDRFSAERLKGVDSTLKIQPAKLEDSAVYLCASSAGLARINEQYFGPGTRLTVT.